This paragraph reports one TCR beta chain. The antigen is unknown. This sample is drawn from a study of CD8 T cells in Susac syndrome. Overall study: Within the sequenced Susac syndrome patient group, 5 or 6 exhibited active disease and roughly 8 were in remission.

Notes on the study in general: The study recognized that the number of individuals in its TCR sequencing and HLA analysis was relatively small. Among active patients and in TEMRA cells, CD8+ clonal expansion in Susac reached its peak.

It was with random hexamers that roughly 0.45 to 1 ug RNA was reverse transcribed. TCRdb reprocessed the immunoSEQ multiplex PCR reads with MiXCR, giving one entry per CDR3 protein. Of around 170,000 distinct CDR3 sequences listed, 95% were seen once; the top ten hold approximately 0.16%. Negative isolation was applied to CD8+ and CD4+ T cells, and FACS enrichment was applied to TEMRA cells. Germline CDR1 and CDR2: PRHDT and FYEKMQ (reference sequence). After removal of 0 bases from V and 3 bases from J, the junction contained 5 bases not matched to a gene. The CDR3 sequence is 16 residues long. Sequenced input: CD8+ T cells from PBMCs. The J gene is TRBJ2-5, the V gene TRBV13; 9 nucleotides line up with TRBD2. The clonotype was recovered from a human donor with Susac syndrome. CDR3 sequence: CASSLGGGGAEETQYF. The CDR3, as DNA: TGTGCCAGCAGCTTAGGCGGCGGGGGGGCCGAAGAGACCCAGTACTTC.